This T cell receptor beta chain was identified during a study of T cells in Graves' hyperthyroidism and ophthalmopathy. Amplified regions were TCR beta CDR3 sequences from RNA transcripts. With the HTBI primer set, the TCR CDR3 went through a first round of RT-PCR. In TCRdb, the multiplex PCR reads were re-called with MiXCR into one record per CDR3 protein. Of 650,000 to 850,000 distinct CDR3 sequences listed, about 19% were seen once; the top ten hold around 15%. Trimming removed 5 bases from V and 6 bases from J, with 17 bases in between. The CDR3 runs to 15 residues. Uncontrolled infection, other autoimmune disease, pregnancy or lactation excluded patients.

The sequence was collected from a woman aged 45 to 65 with Graves' hyperthyroidism that later progressed to Graves' ophthalmopathy. Material: blood. The chain employs TRBV12-3 or TRBV12-4 and TRBJ2-1, with D hard to call. CDR3 coding DNA: TGTGCCAGCAGTCCACCGACTGCGGTGAGCAATGAGCAGTTCTTC. Encoded protein: CASSPPTAVSNEQFF.